Listed here are 9 T cell receptor beta chains from one sample, sequenced in a study of neurological immune-mediated disorders (dated by TCRdb to the late 2010s). Libraries came from 5' RACE. Data came from an Illumina HiSeq 2500. Through fastp at Q25 and MiXCR, TCRdb rebuilt clones from the public reads, retaining in-frame beta chains. Rows matching on CDR3 protein sequence are summarized as one entry with the most common DNA and genes. The sample contains more than 50,000 distinct CDR3 sequences, 5.2% of them found a single time. The ten largest clones take up roughly 2.8% of the sample. Material for sequencing was PBMCs. All receptors derive from a woman in her twenties or thirties with multiple sclerosis.

The chain is built from TRBV6-5 and TRBJ1-4, with D hard to call. This CDR3 is built from 14 residues. The V gene lost 5 bases and the J gene lost 5 bases, with 12 bases spanning the gap. Germline assignment: CDR1 MNHEY and CDR2 SVGAGI. The CDR3 here is CASSPSGANEKLFF. In DNA, the CDR3 is TGTGCCAGCAGTCCTAGCGGAGCGAATGAAAAACTGTTTTTT.

This clonotype came up many times. The junction departs from germline at one end; a sequencing error may be responsible. CDR3 region: CASSSRTGGDSPLNF. CDR3 bases: TGTGCCAGCAGCTCGCGGACAGGGGGCGATTCACCCCTCAACTTT. The chain recombines TRBV7-6 with TRBJ1-6; 11 bases are shared with TRBD1. This CDR3 region has 15 residues. Looked up from germline, CDR1 is SGHVS and CDR2 is FNYEAQ.

For this clonotype: A read error may explain this, as a much larger clone is one base away. V and J are TRBV24-1 and TRBJ2-3, with a possible D match to TRBD2 (5 bases). Germline CDR1 reads KGHDR; CDR2 reads SFDVKD. This CDR3 spans 13 amino acids. Trimming took off 9 bases at V and 10 bases at J, with 19 bases between the two ends. As DNA, the CDR3 is TGTGCCACCCAGCCCAACGGAGGAATAGCGCAGTATTTT. Translation gives CATQPNGGIAQYF.

This clonotype was recorded at least ten times. V is TRBV4-2 and J is TRBJ2-5, with TRBD2 matching over 7 bases. CDR1 is LGHNA and CDR2 is YNFKEQ in the germline V gene. The J segment lost 0 bases and the V segment lost 3 bases, leaving 7 bases of the junction unmatched. The CDR3 extends over 16 amino acids. In DNA form, the CDR3 reads TGTGCCAGCAGCCAGTCCTGGGGGGGGGACCAAGAGACCCAGTACTTC. Translating gives CASSQSWGGDQETQYF.

This clonotype has a count of ten or more. One end of the junction does not line up with germline, which may come from a read error. The V call is TRBV5-1, the J call TRBJ1-2; perhaps TRBD1 as D (6 bases). The CDR3 runs 13 residues. The V gene's germline CDR1 is SGHRS and CDR2 YFSETQ. The CDR3 DNA follows: TGTGCCAGCAGTTCCGGACAGAACTATGGCTACACCTTC. Residues: CASSSGQNYGYTF. Using reference TRBV5-1 and TRBJ1-2 for the parts outside the CDR3, the full variable domain is KAGVTQTPRYLIKTRGQQVTLSCSPISGHRSVSWYQQTPGQGLQFLFEYFSETQRNKGNFPGRFSGRQFSNSRSEMNVSTLELGDSALYLCASSSGQNYGYTFGSGTRLTVV.

This chain connects TRBV5-1 to TRBJ2-5, with TRBD2 matching over 9 bases. Trimming removed 4 bases from V and 7 bases from J; junction bases left unmatched: 8. Germline V lookup: CDR1 SGHRS, CDR2 YFSETQ. This CDR3 comprises 14 residues. Here the CDR3 DNA reads TGCGCCAGCAGCGGGGGACTAGCATGGGGGACCCAGTACTTC. It yields the protein CASSGGLAWGTQYF.

The sample holds many counts of this clonotype. The chain employs TRBV3-1 and TRBJ1-1, with no clear D. CDR1 and CDR2 from the germline V gene are LGHDT and YNNKEL (reference sequence). The CDR3 consists of 13 residues. Trimming took 1 base from V and 10 from J, leaving 13 bases between them. CDR3 amino acids: CASSQVGNGRAFF. Written as DNA, the CDR3 is TGTGCCAGCAGCCAAGTGGGGAATGGTCGAGCTTTCTTT.

There are many counts of this clonotype. The chain carries TRBV6-5 and TRBJ2-1; no firm D call. V was clipped by 2 bases and J by 8 bases, with 1 base between them. The CDR3 totals 10 residues. Germline-derived CDR1 and CDR2 are MNHEY and SVGAGI. In DNA form, the CDR3 reads TGTGCCAGCAGTTACGATGAGCAGTTCTTC. It yields the protein CASSYDEQFF.

This clonotype showed up many times. At one end the junction does not follow the germline gene, possibly because of a read error. The gene calls are TRBV6-5 and TRBJ1-5; D is unclear. CDR1 MNHEY and CDR2 SVGAGI come from the germline V gene. The CDR3 spans 13 residues. CDR3 DNA: TGTGCCAGCAGTTTAAGGTGGAGCGGGCCCCAGAATTTT. This translates into CASSLRWSGPQNF.